This TCR beta chain was identified during a study of T-cell memory formation after mild COVID-19. Trimming stripped 6 bases from V and 2 bases from J, with 18 bases between. This CDR3 comprises 16 residues. 5'RACE with constant-segment primers built TCRalpha and TCRbeta cDNA libraries with UMIs. Each CDR3 protein is one row after TCRdb ran MiXCR on the 5' RACE reads. The sample has about 420,000 distinct CDR3 sequences, about 25% seen once; the top ten hold about an eighth. This clonotype was counted only a few times. No antigen is known for it. General observations from the study: CD8+ contracting clones occupied EMRA, while CD4+ ones occupied mainly CM and EM. The appearance of some responding clones in pre-infection memory suggested that cross-reactive memory joined. Contracting clones, day 15 to 85, had balanced CD4/CD8, and later expanders favored CD4+.

This sequence was found in an adult woman who had mild COVID-19 (a few samples of this study predate the infection). Cell type and time point are not known. The chain couples TRBV12-3 or TRBV12-4 to TRBJ2-3; D is ambiguous. The sample consisted of PBMCs or a T cell subset sorted from them (not recorded which). This CDR3 is CASSTPTEFATDTQYF. The CDR3 DNA is TGTGCCAGCAGCACCCCGACGGAGTTCGCCACAGATACGCAGTATTTT.